The rows below give T cell receptor beta chains drawn from one sample of a study of identical twins. One entry per CDR3 protein results from TCRdb running MiXCR on the 5' RACE reads. The table shows 1.5 million to 2 million distinct CDR3 sequences, with less than 40% occurring only once. Sequencing was performed on cord blood. All receptors come from a newborn girl in good health. CDR3s include the opening cysteine and the closing phenylalanine or tryptophan. A D gene is named only where the DNA matches it firmly. Only part of the rows carry a size: once, few, many, or a class if the clone is expanded.

abundance	j_gene	d_gene	v_gene	CDR3aa	CDR3nt
.	TRBJ1-4	.	TRBV6-6	CASSYSSRTPNEKLFF	TGTGCCAGCAGTTACTCGAGTCGGACTCCAAATGAAAAACTGTTTTTT
.	TRBJ1-4	.	TRBV10-3	CAIRVGLDEKLFF	TGTGCCATCAGGGTAGGCCTCGATGAAAAACTGTTTTTT
many	TRBJ2-3	.	TRBV27	CASSLWGRPTDTQYF	TGTGCCAGCAGTTTATGGGGGAGGCCCACAGATACGCAGTATTTT
few	TRBJ2-3	.	TRBV7-2	CASSRDWGDTQYF	TGTGCCAGCAGCAGGGATTGGGGAGATACGCAGTATTTT
once	TRBJ2-3	.	TRBV5-1	CASMGTPTPDTQYF	TGCGCCAGCATGGGGACCCCTACTCCAGATACGCAGTATTTT
few	TRBJ1-4	.	TRBV6-1	CASSEAGGTNEKLFF	TGTGCCAGCAGTGAAGCGGGGGGAACTAATGAAAAACTGTTTTTT
once	TRBJ2-1	TRBD2	TRBV12-3/TRBV12-4	CASSFGGGLHDEQFF	TGTGCCAGCAGTTTCGGCGGGGGACTACACGATGAGCAGTTCTTC
.	TRBJ2-1	TRBD1	TRBV6-5	CASRPQGANEQFF	TGTGCCAGCAGACCCCAGGGGGCCAATGAGCAGTTCTTC
.	TRBJ2-3	TRBD2	TRBV27	CASTWREPATDTQYF	TGTGCCAGCACCTGGCGGGAGCCAGCTACAGATACGCAGTATTTT
.	TRBJ2-5	.	TRBV27	CASSLWGGGYQETQYF	TGTGCCAGCAGTTTATGGGGAGGGGGGTACCAAGAGACCCAGTACTTC
.	TRBJ2-1	TRBD2	TRBV6-5	CASSLQWGGSNEQFF	TGTGCCAGCAGCCTGCAGTGGGGGGGAAGCAATGAGCAGTTCTTC
few	TRBJ2-3	.	TRBV12-5	CASGLGYLPGTADTQYF	TGTGCTAGTGGTTTGGGCTACCTACCCGGGACGGCAGATACGCAGTATTTT
.	TRBJ2-3	TRBD2	TRBV24-1	CATSDSSLAGTDTQYF	TGTGCCACCAGTGACTCCTCACTAGCGGGCACAGATACGCAGTATTTT
once	TRBJ2-5	TRBD2	TRBV5-1	CASSLALGLAVNEQYF	TGCGCCAGCAGCTTGGCATTAGGACTAGCCGTAAATGAGCAGTACTTC
.	TRBJ2-1	TRBD2	TRBV20-1	CSAKTSQDNEQFF	TGCAGTGCTAAGACTAGCCAGGACAATGAGCAGTTCTTC
few	TRBJ2-7	TRBD2	TRBV20-1	CSARDWPSGRKYEQYF	TGCAGTGCTAGAGATTGGCCTAGCGGGAGGAAATACGAGCAGTACTTC
.	TRBJ2-5	TRBD1	TRBV11-2	CASSLRGQGTYQETQYF	TGTGCCAGCAGCTTAAGGGGACAGGGGACGTACCAAGAGACCCAGTACTTC
.	TRBJ2-5	TRBD2	TRBV5-1	CASSSWASGGQETQYF	TGCGCCAGCAGCTCATGGGCTAGCGGGGGACAAGAGACCCAGTACTTC
few	TRBJ2-5	TRBD2	TRBV20-1	CSASRGLVETQYF	TGCAGTGCCTCCCGAGGACTAGTCGAGACCCAGTACTTC
once	TRBJ2-3	.	TRBV12-3/TRBV12-4	CASSLSADTEYF	TGTGCCAGCAGTCTGAGCGCAGATACGGAGTATTTT
.	TRBJ2-7	.	TRBV11-2	CASSLVLAHSYEQYF	TGTGCCAGCAGCTTAGTGTTGGCACACTCCTACGAGCAGTACTTC
.	TRBJ2-4	TRBD1	TRBV6-1	CASSESRGKNIQYF	TGTGCCAGCAGTGAATCCAGGGGGAAAAACATTCAGTACTTC
many	TRBJ1-2	.	TRBV20-1	CSARGLHEYGYTF	TGCAGTGCTAGAGGCCTACACGAGTATGGCTACACCTTC
.	TRBJ2-7	TRBD1	TRBV6-5	CASVGQGSSYEQYF	TGTGCCAGCGTGGGACAGGGGTCCTCCTACGAGCAGTACTTC
few	TRBJ1-1	.	TRBV20-1	CSARHLLNTEAFF	TGCAGTGCTCGACATTTATTGAACACTGAAGCTTTCTTT
.	TRBJ1-3	.	TRBV10-3	CAIVGNIGNTIYF	TGTGCCATCGTGGGGAATATTGGAAACACCATATATTTT
few	TRBJ1-2	TRBD1	TRBV24-1	CATSDYRGNGYTF	TGTGCCACCAGTGACTACAGGGGGAATGGCTACACCTTC
few	TRBJ2-5	.	TRBV28	CASSSLGETDVQETQYF	TGTGCCAGCAGTTCCCTGGGGGAGACAGATGTCCAAGAGACCCAGTACTTC
few	TRBJ2-3	.	TRBV5-1	CASSLAGGKLADTQYF	TGCGCCAGCAGCTTGGCAGGGGGGAAATTGGCAGATACGCAGTATTTT
many	TRBJ2-1	.	TRBV15	CATSRDRGNEQFF	TGTGCCACCAGCAGAGACAGGGGCAATGAGCAGTTCTTC
.	TRBJ1-1	.	TRBV3-1	CASSQAGTYYTEAFF	TGTGCCAGCAGCCAAGCCGGGACGTACTACACTGAAGCTTTCTTT
few	TRBJ2-7	.	TRBV27	CASSLRRPYNEQYF	TGTGCCAGCAGTTTACGGAGGCCCTACAATGAGCAGTACTTC
few	TRBJ2-3	TRBD2	TRBV29-1	CSVIQRGSTDTQYF	TGCAGCGTCATACAGCGGGGGAGCACAGATACGCAGTATTTT
few	TRBJ2-3	.	TRBV20-1	CSALLNRDTQYF	TGCAGTGCATTACTAAACAGAGATACGCAGTATTTT
.	TRBJ2-3	TRBD2	TRBV25-1	CASSGSGSGDTQYF	TGTGCCAGCAGTGGGAGCGGGAGTGGAGATACGCAGTATTTT
few	TRBJ2-2	.	TRBV9	CASSPPGAGNGELFF	TGTGCCAGCAGCCCCCCAGGCGCGGGAAACGGGGAGCTGTTTTTT
few	TRBJ2-7	.	TRBV24-1	CATSDPFNEQYF	TGTGCCACCAGTGACCCTTTCAATGAGCAGTACTTC
many	TRBJ2-4	.	TRBV20-1	CSAPRFGGKNIQYF	TGCAGTGCTCCTCGGTTTGGGGGGAAAAACATTCAGTACTTC
.	TRBJ2-5	.	TRBV11-2	CASTPVGARPQETQYF	TGTGCCAGCACCCCAGTGGGCGCCAGACCTCAAGAGACCCAGTACTTC
few	TRBJ1-2	TRBD1	TRBV20-1	CSADQGVAYGYTF	TGCAGTGCAGATCAGGGGGTAGCCTATGGCTACACCTTC
.	TRBJ2-7	.	TRBV20-1	CSVQGLAYEQYF	TGCAGTGTACAGGGACTGGCCTACGAGCAGTACTTC
.	TRBJ2-5	TRBD1	TRBV28	CASSTPWTGQETQYF	TGTGCCAGCAGTACCCCTTGGACAGGGCAAGAGACCCAGTACTTC
.	TRBJ2-2	.	TRBV27	CASSLRGEWELFF	TGTGCCAGCAGTTTAAGGGGGGAGTGGGAGCTGTTTTTT
.	TRBJ2-1	TRBD2	TRBV4-2	CASSRPGLVINEQFF	TGTGCCAGCAGCCGGCCGGGACTAGTTATCAATGAGCAGTTCTTC
.	TRBJ1-1	.	TRBV28	CASIGGEAFF	TGTGCCAGCATTGGTGGGGAAGCTTTCTTT
few	TRBJ2-3	TRBD1	TRBV9	CASSRGQTTLSSTDTQYF	TGTGCCAGCAGTCGGGGACAGACCACTTTATCTAGCACAGATACGCAGTATTTT
.	TRBJ2-1	.	TRBV9	CASSVAAGLGNEQFF	TGTGCCAGCAGCGTAGCGGCAGGACTCGGGAATGAGCAGTTCTTC
.	TRBJ2-5	.	TRBV12-3/TRBV12-4	CASSPRGGSNEQYF	TGTGCCAGCAGTCCCCGAGGGGGAAGCAATGAGCAGTACTTC
.	TRBJ2-7	TRBD1	TRBV9	CASSVGQGSHYEQYF	TGTGCCAGCAGCGTAGGACAGGGGTCCCACTACGAGCAGTACTTC
many	TRBJ2-7	.	TRBV18	CASSPRGSSYEQYF	TGTGCCAGCAGTCCCCGGGGTAGCTCCTACGAGCAGTACTTC
.	TRBJ2-3	.	TRBV7-8	CASSSRCQCGDTQYF	TGTGCCAGCAGCTCCCGGTGTCAGTGCGGAGATACGCAGTATTTT
once	TRBJ2-5	TRBD2	TRBV20-1	CSAMTAGPRETQYF	TGCAGTGCTATGACAGCGGGGCCGAGGGAGACCCAGTACTTC
.	TRBJ2-4	.	TRBV15	CATSVRLAKNIQYF	TGTGCCACCAGCGTACGACTAGCCAAAAACATTCAGTACTTC